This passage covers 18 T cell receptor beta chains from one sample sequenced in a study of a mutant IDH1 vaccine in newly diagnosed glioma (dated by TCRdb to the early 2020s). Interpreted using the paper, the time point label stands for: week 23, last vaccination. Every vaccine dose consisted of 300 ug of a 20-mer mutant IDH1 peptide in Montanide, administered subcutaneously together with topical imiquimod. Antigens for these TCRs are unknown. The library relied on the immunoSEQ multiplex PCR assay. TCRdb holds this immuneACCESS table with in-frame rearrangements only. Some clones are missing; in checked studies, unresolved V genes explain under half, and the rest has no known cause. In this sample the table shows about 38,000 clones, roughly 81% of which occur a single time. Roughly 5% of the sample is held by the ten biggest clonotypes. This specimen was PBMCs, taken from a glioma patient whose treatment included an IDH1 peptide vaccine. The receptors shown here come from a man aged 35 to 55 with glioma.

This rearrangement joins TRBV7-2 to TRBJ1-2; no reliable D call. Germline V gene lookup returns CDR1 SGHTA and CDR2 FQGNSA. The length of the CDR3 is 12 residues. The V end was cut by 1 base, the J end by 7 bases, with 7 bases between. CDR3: CASSLGVIGYTF. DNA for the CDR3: TGTGCCAGCAGCTTAGGGGTTATTGGCTACACCTTC. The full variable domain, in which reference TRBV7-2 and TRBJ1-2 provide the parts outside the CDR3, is GAGVSQSPSNKVTEKGKDVELRCDPISGHTALYWYRQSLGQGLEFLIYFQGNSAPDKSGLPSDRFSAERTGGSVSTLTIQRTQQEDSAVYLCASSLGVIGYTFGSGTRLTVV.

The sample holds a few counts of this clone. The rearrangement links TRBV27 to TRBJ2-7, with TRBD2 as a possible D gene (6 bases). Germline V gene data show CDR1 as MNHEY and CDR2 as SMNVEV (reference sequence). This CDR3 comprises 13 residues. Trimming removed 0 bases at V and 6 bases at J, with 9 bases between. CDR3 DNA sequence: TGTGCCAGCAGTTTATCTGTGGGAGGCGAGCAGTACTTC. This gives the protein CASSLSVGGEQYF.

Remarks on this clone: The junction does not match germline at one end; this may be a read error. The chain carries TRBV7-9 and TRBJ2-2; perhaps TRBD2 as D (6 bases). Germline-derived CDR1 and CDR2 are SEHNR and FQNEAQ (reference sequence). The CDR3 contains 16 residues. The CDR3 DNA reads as TGTGCCAGCAGCTTAAATTTGCTAGCGCGGCACCGGGGAGCTGTTTTT. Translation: CASSLNLLARHRGAVF.

The CDR3 here is CAWRYPVPNQPQHF. The CDR3 bases are TGTGCCTGGAGATACCCGGTGCCGAATCAGCCCCAGCATTTT. The V call is TRBV30, the J call TRBJ1-5; D is undetermined. Germline CDR1 GTSNPN, CDR2 SVGIG (reference sequence). Between the trimmed V and J ends, which lost 3 bases and 4 bases, there was a span of 13 bases. The CDR3 covers 14 residues.

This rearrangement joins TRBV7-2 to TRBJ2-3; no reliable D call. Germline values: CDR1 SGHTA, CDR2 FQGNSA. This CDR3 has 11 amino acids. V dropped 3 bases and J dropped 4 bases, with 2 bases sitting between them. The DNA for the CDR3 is TGTGCCAGCAGCTTCTCAGATACGCAGTATTTT. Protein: CASSFSDTQYF.

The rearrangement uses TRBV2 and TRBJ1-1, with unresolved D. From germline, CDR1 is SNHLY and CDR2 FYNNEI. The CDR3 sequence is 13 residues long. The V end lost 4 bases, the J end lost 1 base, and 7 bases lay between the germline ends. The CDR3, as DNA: TGTGCCAGCAGTGTAGGCCCGAACACTGAAGCTTTCTTT. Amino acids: CASSVGPNTEAFF.

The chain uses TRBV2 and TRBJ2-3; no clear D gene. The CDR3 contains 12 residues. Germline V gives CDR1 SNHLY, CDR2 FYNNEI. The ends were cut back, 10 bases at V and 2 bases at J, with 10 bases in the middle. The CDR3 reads CATRLTTDTQYF. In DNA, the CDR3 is TGTGCCACCCGCTTAACCACAGATACGCAGTATTTT.

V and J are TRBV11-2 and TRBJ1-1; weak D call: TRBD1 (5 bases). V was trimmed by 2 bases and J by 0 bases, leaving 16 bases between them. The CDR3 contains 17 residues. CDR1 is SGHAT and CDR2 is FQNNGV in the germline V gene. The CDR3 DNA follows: TGTGCCAGCAGCTTAATAGGGCTGGGGGGGGTGAACACTGAAGCTTTCTTT. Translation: CASSLIGLGGVNTEAFF.

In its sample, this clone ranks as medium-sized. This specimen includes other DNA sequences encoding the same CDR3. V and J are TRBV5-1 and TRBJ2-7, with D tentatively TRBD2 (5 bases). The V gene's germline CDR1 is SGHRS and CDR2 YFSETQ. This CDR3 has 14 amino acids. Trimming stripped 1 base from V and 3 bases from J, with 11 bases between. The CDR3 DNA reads TGCGCCAGCAGCTTGACGGGAAAGGGCTACGAGCAGTACTTC. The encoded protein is CASSLTGKGYEQYF.

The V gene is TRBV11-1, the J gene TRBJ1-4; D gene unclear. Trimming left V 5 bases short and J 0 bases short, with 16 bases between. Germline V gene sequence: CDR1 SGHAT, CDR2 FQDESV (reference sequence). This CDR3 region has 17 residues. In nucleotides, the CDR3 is TGTGCCAGCAGCCCCTGGACGGACCTTTCAACTAATGAAAAACTGTTTTTT. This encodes CASSPWTDLSTNEKLFF.

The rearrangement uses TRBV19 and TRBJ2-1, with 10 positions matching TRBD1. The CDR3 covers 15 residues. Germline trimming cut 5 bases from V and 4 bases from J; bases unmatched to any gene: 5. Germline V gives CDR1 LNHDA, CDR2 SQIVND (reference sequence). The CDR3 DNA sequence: TGTGCCAGTAGTCCCGGGACAGGGGATTACAATGAGCAGTTCTTC. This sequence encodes CASSPGTGDYNEQFF.

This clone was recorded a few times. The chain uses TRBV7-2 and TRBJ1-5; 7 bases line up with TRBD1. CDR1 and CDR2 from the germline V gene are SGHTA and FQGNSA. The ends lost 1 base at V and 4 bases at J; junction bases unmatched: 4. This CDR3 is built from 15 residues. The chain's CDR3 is CASSLVGTANQPQHF. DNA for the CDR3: TGTGCCAGCAGCTTAGTAGGGACAGCTAATCAGCCCCAGCATTTT.

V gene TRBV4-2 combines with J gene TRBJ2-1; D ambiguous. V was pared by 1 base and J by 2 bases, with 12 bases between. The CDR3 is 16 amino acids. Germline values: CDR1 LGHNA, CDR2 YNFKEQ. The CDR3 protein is CASSQVDRGTYNEQFF. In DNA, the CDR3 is TGTGCCAGCAGCCAAGTGGATCGCGGAACCTACAATGAGCAGTTCTTC.

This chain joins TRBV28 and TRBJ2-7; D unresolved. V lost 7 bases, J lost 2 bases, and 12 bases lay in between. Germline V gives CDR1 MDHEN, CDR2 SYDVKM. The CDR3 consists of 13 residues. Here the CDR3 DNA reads TGTGCCAGCAAACTCGGGCTTACCTACGAGCAGTACTTC. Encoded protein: CASKLGLTYEQYF.

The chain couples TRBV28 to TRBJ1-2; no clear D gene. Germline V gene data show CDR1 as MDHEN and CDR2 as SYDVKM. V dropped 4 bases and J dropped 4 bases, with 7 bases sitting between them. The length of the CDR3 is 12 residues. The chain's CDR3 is CASSSETYGYTF. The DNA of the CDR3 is TGTGCCAGCAGTTCCGAAACCTATGGCTACACCTTC.

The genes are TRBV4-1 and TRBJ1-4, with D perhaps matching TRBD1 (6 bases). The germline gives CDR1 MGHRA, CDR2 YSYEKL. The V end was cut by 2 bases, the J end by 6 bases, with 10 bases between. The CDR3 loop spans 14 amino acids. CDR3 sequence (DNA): TGCGCCAGCAGCCAAAGGGGGGGGGATGAAAAACTGTTTTTT. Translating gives CASSQRGGDEKLFF.

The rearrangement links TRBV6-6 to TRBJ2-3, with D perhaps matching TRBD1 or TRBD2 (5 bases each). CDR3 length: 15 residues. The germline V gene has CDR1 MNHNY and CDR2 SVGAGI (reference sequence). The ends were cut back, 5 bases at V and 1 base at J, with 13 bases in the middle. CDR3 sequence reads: CASSRVLGGTDTQYF. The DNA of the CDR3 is TGTGCCAGCAGTAGGGTGCTGGGGGGCACAGATACGCAGTATTTT.

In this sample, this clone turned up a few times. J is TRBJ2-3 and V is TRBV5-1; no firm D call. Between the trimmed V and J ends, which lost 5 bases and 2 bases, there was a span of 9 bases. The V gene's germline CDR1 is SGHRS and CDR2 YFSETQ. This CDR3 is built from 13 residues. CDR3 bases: TGCGCCAGCAGTTCTGGGGTCACAGATACGCAGTATTTT. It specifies CASSSGVTDTQYF.